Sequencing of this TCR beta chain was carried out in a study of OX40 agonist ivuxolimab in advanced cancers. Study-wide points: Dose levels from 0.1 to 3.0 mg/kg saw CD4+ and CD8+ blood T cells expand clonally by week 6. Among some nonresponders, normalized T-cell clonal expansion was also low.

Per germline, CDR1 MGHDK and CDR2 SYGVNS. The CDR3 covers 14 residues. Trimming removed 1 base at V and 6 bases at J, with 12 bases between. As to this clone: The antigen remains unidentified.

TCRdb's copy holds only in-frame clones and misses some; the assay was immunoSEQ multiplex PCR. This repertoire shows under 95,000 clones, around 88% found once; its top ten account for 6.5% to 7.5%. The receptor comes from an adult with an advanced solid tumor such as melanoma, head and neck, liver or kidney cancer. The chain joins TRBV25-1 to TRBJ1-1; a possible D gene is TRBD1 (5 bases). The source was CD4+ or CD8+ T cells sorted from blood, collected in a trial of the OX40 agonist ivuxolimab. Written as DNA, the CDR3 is TGTGCCAGCAGTGAATGGGGCTCCAGGGCTGAAGCTTTCTTT. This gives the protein CASSEWGSRAEAFF.